This T cell receptor beta chain was sequenced for a study of blood T cell repertoires in COVID-19 (dated by TCRdb to 2020 to 2021). Background on the whole study: Samples covering the acute and convalescent phases of COVID-19 were provided by collaborators in the United States, Italy and Spain. The material from the prospective study consisted of cDNA or gDNA derived from T cells, B-cell-depleted T cells, or PBMCs. The repertoires were released in a freely available public database intended as a resource for research on the immune response to SARS-CoV-2. Samples came from the ongoing ImmuneRACE study (first 160 participants) plus 1,254 subjects from 6 global collaborators. A de-identified subject ID, COVID-19 status, age in years and sex were almost always included in the sample metadata. Subjects who had been exposed to COVID-19, were actively infected with it, or had recovered from it provided the deeply sampled blood TCRbeta repertoires that made up the dataset. Where HLA class I and class II types were available, the types were taken from metadata supplied by the sample provider, not from assay-based typing.

V was cut back by 3 bases and J by 8 bases, leaving a gap of 13 bases between them. The CDR3, from cysteine to phenylalanine, totals 14 residues. Only the CDR3 region is kept as DNA, spanning 42 bases read in frame from base 1. Per the germline V gene (reference sequence), MNHNY is the CDR1 and SVGAGI is the CDR2. The full study reports these points: The quantity of clinical and demographic metadata differed by source and by participant and was supplied without curation.

Enrolling through a virtual design, the prospective study's participants ranged in age from roughly 18 to 95 years and lived across around 25 United States geographic areas. To assign participants to cohorts, the prospective study relied on clinical history that participants themselves reported in a screening survey and a study questionnaire. For ImmuneRACE Cohort 3, a participant was defined as recovered based on two consecutive negative NP/OP PCR tests, clearance by a healthcare professional, or resolution of symptoms. In the prospective study, mobile phlebotomists collected whole blood, serum and a nasopharyngeal or oropharyngeal swab from each participant. Over a roughly 2-month period, participants in the prospective study had the option of providing additional blood draws and questionnaires. Blood samples from the prospective study were shipped frozen or at room temperature prior to DNA extraction.

The immunoSEQ Assay, a bias-controlled multiplex PCR, was used to amplify TCRbeta CDR3 regions from genomic DNA. Turning to the authors' computational methods: Within the assay, amplification of reference gene primers was used to estimate how many nucleated cells each sample contained. To quantify the absolute abundance of each unique TCRbeta CDR3 rearrangement, sequence reads were collapsed and filtered. For each sample, productive Simpson clonality was calculated as the square root of Simpson's diversity index over productive rearrangements. This is the immuneACCESS table as TCRdb keeps it, with only in-frame sequences that have V and J called. A part of the clones is gone; compared with another copy, unresolved V genes explain less than half, and the rest is unexplained. The DNA was the basis for D and trimming; V, J and clone size are from that table. Recorded for this sample are roughly 180,000 clones; over 75% of them occurred a single time. Clones ranked in the top ten supply more than 9.5% of the sample.

For this clone: The target of this receptor is not known. No base quality information exists; no much larger clone differs at one position.

The chain couples TRBV6-6 to TRBJ1-4; TRBD1 could be the D gene, as 5 bases match. The receptor was derived from a man aged 50 to 60 who had recovered from COVID-19. Sequencing was done on a sample of PBMCs or T cells enriched from blood (not recorded which). CDR3 reads: CASSYRQGGEKLFF. The bases are TGTGCCAGCAGTTATCGGCAGGGCGGAGAAAAACTGTTTTTT.